This TCR beta chain stems from a study of control samples from healthy donors and cancer patients. Only in-frame clones appear in the TCRdb table, and some are missing; sequencing was by immunoSEQ multiplex PCR. The data contain about 38,000 clones, about 86% of them singletons. The source is a woman aged 55-75 years with lung cancer. Sample: PBMCs.

The CDR3 DNA sequence: TGTGCCAGCTCACCCCTGACAGGGGGGGACACAGATACGCAGTATTTT. Translating it yields CASSPLTGGDTDTQYF. V is TRBV18 and J is TRBJ2-3, with TRBD1 matching over 9 bases. CDR3 length: 16 residues. The germline V gene encodes CDR1 KGHSH and CDR2 LQKENI. The V gene end was trimmed by 3 bases and the J gene end by 2 bases; junction bases not matched to a gene: 6.